A single sample gave rise to the 19 T cell receptor beta chains below, sequenced in a study of T cell repertoires in cytomegalovirus infection. TCRdb fed the reads into MiXCR, producing one record per CDR3 protein. The sample records approximately 340,000 distinct CDR3 sequences, roughly 29% being singletons. These TCRs' antigens remain unknown. Sequenced here: cultured PBMCs, sampled from culture after CMV antigen stimulation. The source of these receptors is a human donor in good health (CMV status not recorded). Some clones in this sample may be carry-over from other donors' samples.

This clonotype turned up a few times. The V gene is TRBV12-3 or TRBV12-4, the J gene TRBJ2-5; TRBD1 agrees at 8 bases. V trimming: 6 bases; J trimming: 7 bases; junction bases outside the gene matches: 13. The CDR3 is 15 amino acids. Here the CDR3 reads CASSSGQGSSGTQYF. As DNA, the CDR3 is TGTGCCAGCAGCTCCGGACAGGGATCATCTGGGACCCAGTACTTC.

The CDR3, as DNA: TGTGCCAGCAGCTTATCGGGGAGAGCGAACACCGGGGAGCTGTTTTTT. This encodes CASSLSGRANTGELFF. V usage is TRBV7-2 and J usage is TRBJ2-2, with D possibly TRBD2 on 5 matching bases. V dropped 2 bases and J dropped 0 bases, with 10 bases sitting between them. The CDR3 runs to 16 residues. Germline V gives CDR1 SGHTA, CDR2 FQGNSA.

This clonotype was picked up a small number of times. This chain uses TRBV28 with TRBJ2-5; D is unresolved. The CDR3 totals 14 residues. Per the germline V gene, CDR1 is MDHEN and CDR2 is SYDVKM. The V and J ends lost 1 base and 1 base respectively, with 7 bases between them. CDR3 in amino acids: CASSLFGGQETQYF. The CDR3 DNA follows: TGTGCCAGCAGTTTATTCGGCGGCCAAGAGACCCAGTACTTC.

The gene calls are TRBV19 and TRBJ1-6; 7 bases fit TRBD1. This CDR3 is built from 14 residues. Germline values: CDR1 LNHDA, CDR2 SQIVND (reference sequence). J gave up 8 bases and V 6 bases, and 7 bases lay outside the gene matches. The CDR3 loop reads CASRWTGGDSPLHF. The DNA of the CDR3 is TGTGCCAGTAGGTGGACAGGTGGGGATTCACCCCTCCACTTT.

This clonotype was recorded a few times. The V and J genes are TRBV14 and TRBJ2-7; 10 nucleotides line up with TRBD2. After removal of 0 bases from V and 5 bases from J, the junction contained 13 bases not matched to a gene. The CDR3 spans 18 residues. Germline CDR1 is SGHDN and CDR2 is FVKESK. The CDR3 is CASSQDLGSGGFLDEQYF. The CDR3 DNA is TGTGCCAGCAGCCAAGATTTGGGTAGCGGGGGGTTCTTGGACGAGCAGTACTTC.

This clonotype was observed a handful of times. The chain is built from TRBV6-1 and TRBJ2-7; maybe TRBD2 (5 bases). V was shortened by 5 bases and J by 0 bases, with 17 bases between the two germline ends. The CDR3 runs 16 residues. Germline CDR1 reads MNHNS; CDR2 reads SASEGT. For the CDR3, the DNA is TGTGCCAGCAGTTCTCTTAGGTGGGAGAACTCCTACGAGCAGTACTTC. This encodes CASSSLRWENSYEQYF.

The V and J genes are TRBV5-6 and TRBJ2-3; TRBD2 aligns across 7 bases. After removal of 0 bases from V and 2 bases from J, the junction contained 6 bases not matched to a gene. CDR3 length: 16 amino acids. Germline assignment: CDR1 SGHDT and CDR2 YYEEEE. The CDR3 DNA reads TGTGCCAGCAGCTTGGTGCCTAGCGGTCTCACAGATACGCAGTATTTT. Amino acids: CASSLVPSGLTDTQYF.

This clonotype was counted at least ten times. This rearrangement joins TRBV7-8 to TRBJ2-1, with 9 bases identical to TRBD2. The germline CDR1 and CDR2 sequences are SGHVS and FQNEAQ. V lost 9 bases and J lost 6; bases outside the gene matches: 9. CDR3 length: 14 amino acids. CDR3 protein: CASATSGRVNEQFF. The CDR3 coding sequence is TGTGCCAGTGCGACTAGCGGCCGGGTCAATGAGCAGTTCTTC.

The genes are TRBV7-4 and TRBJ2-7, with TRBD1 matching 9 bases. This CDR3 has 17 amino acids. With V trimmed by 3 bases and J by 7 bases, 16 bases remained unmatched. Germline loops: CDR1 SGHVT, CDR2 SQSDAQ. CDR3 protein: CASSLIGGQGTRREQYF. CDR3 DNA sequence: TGTGCCAGCAGCTTGATAGGAGGACAGGGGACGAGGAGGGAGCAGTACTTC.

The CDR3 DNA sequence: TGCAGTGCTGAGGACCTGGGGAGCCCCAGGGTCTACGAGCAGTACTTC. It codes for CSAEDLGSPRVYEQYF. This chain connects TRBV20-1 to TRBJ2-7; D is tentatively TRBD1 or TRBD2 (5 bases each). Germline V lookup: CDR1 DFQATT, CDR2 SNEGSKA (reference sequence). The CDR3 is 16 residues long. V shed 5 bases and J shed 3 bases, with 23 bases lying between them.

The chain recombines TRBV3-1 with TRBJ1-1, with unresolved D. Germline CDR1 LGHDT, CDR2 YNNKEL (reference sequence). Trimming cost V 4 bases and J 5 bases, with 23 bases left between them. This CDR3 is built from 17 residues. This chain's CDR3 is CASSRLYVRGGATEAFF. CDR3 coding DNA: TGTGCCAGCAGCCGCCTCTATGTCCGGGGAGGAGCAACTGAAGCTTTCTTT.

This clonotype came up a few times. J is TRBJ1-2 and V is TRBV29-1; unclear D gene. The V end was cut by 7 bases, the J end by 0 bases, with 9 bases between. CDR1 and CDR2 (germline): SQVTM, ANQGSEA. The CDR3 has 12 amino acids. The CDR3 DNA is TGCAGCGCCCTAGACACTAACTATGGCTACACCTTC. It is translated as CSALDTNYGYTF.

The rearrangement joins TRBV19 to TRBJ1-6; 7 bases are a match to TRBD1. Germline CDR1 LNHDA, CDR2 SQIVND (reference sequence). The CDR3 runs 13 residues. Losses at the gene ends were 8 bases for V and 8 bases for J; bases not matched to a gene: 6. Here the CDR3 DNA reads TGTGCCAGTGACGGGCAGGGGGATTCACCCCTCCACTTT. Its protein product is CASDGQGDSPLHF.

The chain joins TRBV12-3 or TRBV12-4 to TRBJ2-7; D ambiguous. This CDR3 is built from 13 residues. Trimming left V 2 bases short and J 4 bases short, with 9 bases between. For the CDR3, the DNA is TGTGCCAGCAGTTTATACAGTACTTACGAGCAGTACTTC. It yields the protein CASSLYSTYEQYF.

This clonotype turned up a few times. CDR3 sequence reads: CASSLRDMVYF. CDR3 DNA sequence: TGTGCCAGCAGCTTACGCGATATGGTGTACTTC. The chain recombines TRBV7-9 with TRBJ2-5, with D unresolved. The V gene lost 2 bases and the J gene lost 13 bases, with 11 bases spanning the gap. Germline CDR1 and CDR2: SEHNR and FQNEAQ (reference sequence). CDR3 length equals 11 residues.

There are a few counts of this clonotype. The V and J genes are TRBV20-1 and TRBJ2-5, with D possibly TRBD2 on 6 matching bases. The CDR3 spans 15 residues. Germline V lookup: CDR1 DFQATT, CDR2 SNEGSKA (reference sequence). V was clipped by 3 bases and J by 0 bases, with 14 bases between them. The CDR3 sequence: CSASVPRDYQETQYF. The DNA for the CDR3 is TGCAGTGCTAGCGTTCCCCGGGACTACCAAGAGACCCAGTACTTC.

This clonotype has a handful of counts. The chain carries TRBV2 and TRBJ1-2; 7 bases agree with TRBD1. The V gene's germline CDR1 is SNHLY and CDR2 FYNNEI. The CDR3 loop spans 14 amino acids. V was pared by 5 bases and J by 1 base, with 4 bases of the junction left unmatched. Here the CDR3 reads CASSYTGDNYGYTF. The CDR3 DNA reads as TGTGCCAGCAGTTACACAGGGGATAACTATGGCTACACCTTC.

J is TRBJ1-1 and V is TRBV11-2, with D maybe TRBD1 (5 bases). The CDR3 sequence is 14 residues long. Germline assignment: CDR1 SGHAT and CDR2 FQNNGV. Trimming stripped 2 bases from V and 3 bases from J, with 10 bases between. The DNA of the CDR3 is TGTGCCAGCAGCTTATGGGGCGGGGACACTGAAGCTTTCTTT. Amino acids: CASSLWGGDTEAFF.

This clonotype appeared a few times. This chain joins TRBV3-1 and TRBJ1-3, with unresolved D. This CDR3 is 16 amino acids long. Trimming took off 2 bases at V and 4 bases at J, with 15 bases between the two ends. Germline CDR1 reads LGHDT; CDR2 reads YNNKEL (reference sequence). Written as DNA, the CDR3 is TGTGCCAGCAGCCAATGGCCCTCACCTCCCGGAAACACCATATATTTT. Amino acids: CASSQWPSPPGNTIYF.